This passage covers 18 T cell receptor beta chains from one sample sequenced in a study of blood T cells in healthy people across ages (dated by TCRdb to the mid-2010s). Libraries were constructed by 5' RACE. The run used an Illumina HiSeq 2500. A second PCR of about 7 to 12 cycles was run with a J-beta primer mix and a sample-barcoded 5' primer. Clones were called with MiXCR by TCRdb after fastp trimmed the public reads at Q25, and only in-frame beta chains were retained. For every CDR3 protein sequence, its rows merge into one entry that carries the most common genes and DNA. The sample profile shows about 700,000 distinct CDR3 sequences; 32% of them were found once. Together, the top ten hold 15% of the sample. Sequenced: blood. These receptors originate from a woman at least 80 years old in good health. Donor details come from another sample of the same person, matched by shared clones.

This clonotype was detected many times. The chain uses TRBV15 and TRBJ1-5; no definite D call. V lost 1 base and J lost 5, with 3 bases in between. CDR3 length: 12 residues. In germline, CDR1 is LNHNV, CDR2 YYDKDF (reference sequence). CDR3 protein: CATSRGDQPQHF. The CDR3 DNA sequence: TGTGCCACCAGCAGAGGGGATCAGCCCCAGCATTTT.

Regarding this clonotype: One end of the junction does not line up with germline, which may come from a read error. CDR3 protein: CACSYTGRIYEQYF. The CDR3 DNA follows: TGTGCCTGCAGCTATACCGGGCGGATCTACGAGCAGTACTTC. This chain uses TRBV6-6 with TRBJ2-7, with D uncertain. There are 14 residues in the CDR3. Per germline, CDR1 MNHNY and CDR2 SVGAGI (reference sequence).

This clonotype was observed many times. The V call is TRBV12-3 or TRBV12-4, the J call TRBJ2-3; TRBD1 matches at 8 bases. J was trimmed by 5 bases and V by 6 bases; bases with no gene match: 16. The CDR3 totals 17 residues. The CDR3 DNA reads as TGTGCCAGCAGCCCGGCCGGGACCAGGGGGCCGGGAGATACGCAGTATTTT. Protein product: CASSPAGTRGPGDTQYF.

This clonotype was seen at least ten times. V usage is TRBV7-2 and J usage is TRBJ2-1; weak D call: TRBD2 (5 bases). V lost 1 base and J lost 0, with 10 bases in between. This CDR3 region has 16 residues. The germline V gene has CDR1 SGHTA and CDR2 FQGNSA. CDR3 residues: CASSLDLGSSYNEQFF. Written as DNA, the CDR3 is TGTGCCAGCAGCTTAGATCTGGGGAGCTCCTACAATGAGCAGTTCTTC.

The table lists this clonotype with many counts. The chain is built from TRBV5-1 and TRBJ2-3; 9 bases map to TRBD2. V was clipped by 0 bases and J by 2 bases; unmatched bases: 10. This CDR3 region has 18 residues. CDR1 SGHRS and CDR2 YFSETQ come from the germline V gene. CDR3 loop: CASSLGLAGTKITDTQYF. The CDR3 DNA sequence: TGCGCCAGCAGCTTGGGTCTAGCGGGGACTAAAATCACAGATACGCAGTATTTT.

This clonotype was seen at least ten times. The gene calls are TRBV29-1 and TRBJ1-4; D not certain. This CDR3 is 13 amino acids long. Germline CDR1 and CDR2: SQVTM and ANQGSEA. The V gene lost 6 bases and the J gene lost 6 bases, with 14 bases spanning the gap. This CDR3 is CSVQSPLDEKLFF. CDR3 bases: TGCAGCGTGCAATCCCCCCTGGATGAAAAACTGTTTTTT.

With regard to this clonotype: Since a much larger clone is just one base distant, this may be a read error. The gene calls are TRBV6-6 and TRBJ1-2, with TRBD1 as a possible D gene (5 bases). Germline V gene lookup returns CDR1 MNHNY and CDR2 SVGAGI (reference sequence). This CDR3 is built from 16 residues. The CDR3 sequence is CARSYSKDPRGDGYTF. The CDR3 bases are TGTGCCAGAAGTTACTCCAAGGACCCCCGGGGGGATGGCTACACCTTC.

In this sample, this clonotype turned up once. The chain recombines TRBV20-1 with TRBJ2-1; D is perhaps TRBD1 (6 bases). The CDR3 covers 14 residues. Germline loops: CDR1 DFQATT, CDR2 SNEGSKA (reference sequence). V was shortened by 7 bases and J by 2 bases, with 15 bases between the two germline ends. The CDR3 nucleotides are TGCAGTGTCAAATCCCGGACAGCCTACAATGAGCAGTTCTTC. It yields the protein CSVKSRTAYNEQFF.

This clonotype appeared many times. The CDR3 region has the DNA TGTGCCAGCAGCTTAGGAACTAGCGGGGGTTCAGGATTCACAGATACGCAGTATTTT. Its protein product is CASSLGTSGGSGFTDTQYF. The rearrangement uses TRBV7-8 and TRBJ2-3; TRBD2 matches at 11 bases. The CDR3 is 19 amino acids. Germline CDR1 SGHVS, CDR2 FQNEAQ. Trimming took 1 base from V and 2 from J; bases not matched to a gene: 11.

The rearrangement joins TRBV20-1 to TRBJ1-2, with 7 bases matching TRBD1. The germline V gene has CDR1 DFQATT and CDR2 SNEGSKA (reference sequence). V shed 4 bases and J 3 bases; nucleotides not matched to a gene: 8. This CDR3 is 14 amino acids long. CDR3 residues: CSAIQGISHYGYTF. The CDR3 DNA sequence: TGCAGTGCTATACAGGGGATCTCCCACTATGGCTACACCTTC.

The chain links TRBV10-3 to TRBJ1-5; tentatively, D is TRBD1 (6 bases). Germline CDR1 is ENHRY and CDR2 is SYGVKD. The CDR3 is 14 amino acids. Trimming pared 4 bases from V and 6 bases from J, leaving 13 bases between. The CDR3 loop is CAISAGGQSQPQHF. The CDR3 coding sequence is TGTGCCATCAGTGCTGGGGGCCAGAGTCAGCCCCAGCATTTT.

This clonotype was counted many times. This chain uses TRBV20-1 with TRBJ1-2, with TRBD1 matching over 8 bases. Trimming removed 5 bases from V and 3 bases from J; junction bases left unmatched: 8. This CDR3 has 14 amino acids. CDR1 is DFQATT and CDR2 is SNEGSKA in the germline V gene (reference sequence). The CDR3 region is CSAEIGQGDYGYTF. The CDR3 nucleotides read TGCAGTGCTGAAATCGGACAGGGTGACTATGGCTACACCTTC.

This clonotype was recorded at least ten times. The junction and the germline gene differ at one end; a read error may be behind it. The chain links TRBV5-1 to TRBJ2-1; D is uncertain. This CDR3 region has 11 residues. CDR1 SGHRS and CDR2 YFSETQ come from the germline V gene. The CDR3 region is CASSLEAEQFF. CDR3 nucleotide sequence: TGTGCCAGCAGTCTCGAAGCTGAGCAGTTCTTC.

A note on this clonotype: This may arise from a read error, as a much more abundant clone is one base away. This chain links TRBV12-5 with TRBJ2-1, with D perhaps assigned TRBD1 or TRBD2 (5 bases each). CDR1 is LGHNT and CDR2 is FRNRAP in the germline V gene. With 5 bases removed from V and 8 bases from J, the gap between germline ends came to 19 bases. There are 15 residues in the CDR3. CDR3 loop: CASGVGQGLGDEQFF. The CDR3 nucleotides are TGTGCTAGTGGTGTGGGGCAGGGTTTGGGGGATGAGCAGTTCTTC.

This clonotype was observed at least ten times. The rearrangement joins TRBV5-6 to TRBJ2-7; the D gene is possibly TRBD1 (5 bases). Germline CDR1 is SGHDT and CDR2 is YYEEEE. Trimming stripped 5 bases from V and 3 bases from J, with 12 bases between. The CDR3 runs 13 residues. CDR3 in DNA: TGTGCCAGCAGTCTGGTAGACAGCTACGAGCAGTACTTC. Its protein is CASSLVDSYEQYF.

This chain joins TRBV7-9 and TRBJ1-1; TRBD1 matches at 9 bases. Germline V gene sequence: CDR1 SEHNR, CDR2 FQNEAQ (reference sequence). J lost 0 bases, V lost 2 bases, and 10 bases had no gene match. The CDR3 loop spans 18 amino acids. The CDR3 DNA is TGTGCCAGCAGCTTAATGACAGGGGGTTTACCACTGAACACTGAAGCTTTCTTT. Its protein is CASSLMTGGLPLNTEAFF.

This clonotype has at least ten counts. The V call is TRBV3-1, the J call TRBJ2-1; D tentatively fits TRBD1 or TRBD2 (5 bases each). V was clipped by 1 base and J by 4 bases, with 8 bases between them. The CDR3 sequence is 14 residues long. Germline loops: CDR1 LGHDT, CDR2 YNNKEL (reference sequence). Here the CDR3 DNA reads TGTGCCAGCAGCCAAGGGGGGTTTTACAATGAGCAGTTCTTC. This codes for CASSQGGFYNEQFF.

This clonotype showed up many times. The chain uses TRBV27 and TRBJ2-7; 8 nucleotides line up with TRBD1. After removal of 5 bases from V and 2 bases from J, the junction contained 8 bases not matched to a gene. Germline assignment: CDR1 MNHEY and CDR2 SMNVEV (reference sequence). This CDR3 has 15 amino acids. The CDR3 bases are TGTGCCAGCAGTCTAGGACAGGGATACACCTACGAGCAGTACTTC. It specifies CASSLGQGYTYEQYF.